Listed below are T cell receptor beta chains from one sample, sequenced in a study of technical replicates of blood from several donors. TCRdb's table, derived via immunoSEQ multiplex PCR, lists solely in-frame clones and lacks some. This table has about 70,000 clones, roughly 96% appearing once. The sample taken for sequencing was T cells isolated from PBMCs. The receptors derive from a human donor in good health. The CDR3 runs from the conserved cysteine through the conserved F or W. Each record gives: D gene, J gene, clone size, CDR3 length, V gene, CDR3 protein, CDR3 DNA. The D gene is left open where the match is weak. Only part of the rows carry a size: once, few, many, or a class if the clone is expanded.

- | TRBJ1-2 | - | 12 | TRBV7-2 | CASSFSLEGYTF | TGTGCCAGCAGCTTCTCCTTAGAGGGCTACACCTTC
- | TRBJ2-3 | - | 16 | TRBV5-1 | CASSLFIGGGTDTQYF | TGCGCCAGCAGCTTGTTTATCGGGGGAGGCACAGATACGCAGTATTTT
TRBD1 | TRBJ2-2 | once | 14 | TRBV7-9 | CASSRTGNTGELFF | TGTGCCAGCAGCCGGACAGGGAACACCGGGGAGCTGTTTTTT
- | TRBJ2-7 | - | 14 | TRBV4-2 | CASSQDWTAYEQYF | TGTGCCAGCAGCCAAGATTGGACAGCCTACGAGCAGTACTTC
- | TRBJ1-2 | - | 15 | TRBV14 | CASSQVKGVNYGYTF | TGTGCCAGCAGCCAAGTGAAAGGGGTGAACTATGGCTACACCTTC
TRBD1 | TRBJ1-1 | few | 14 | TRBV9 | CASSATGLNTEAFF | TGTGCCAGCAGCGCGACAGGGTTGAACACTGAAGCTTTCTTT
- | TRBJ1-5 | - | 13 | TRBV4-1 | CASSQSGLGPQHF | TGCGCCAGCAGCCAATCGGGGTTGGGGCCCCAGCATTTT
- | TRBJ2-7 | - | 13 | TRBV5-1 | CASSLVGNYEQYF | TGCGCCAGCAGCTTGGTTGGCAACTACGAGCAGTACTTC
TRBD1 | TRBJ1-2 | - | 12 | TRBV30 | CAWTEGANGYTF | TGTGCCTGGACGGAGGGGGCCAACGGCTACACCTTC
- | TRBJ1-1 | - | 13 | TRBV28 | CASNTHSNTEAFF | TGTGCCAGCAATACCCACTCGAACACTGAAGCTTTCTTT
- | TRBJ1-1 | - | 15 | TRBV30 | CAIHPGFPQGYEAFF | TGTGCCATCCACCCCGGGTTCCCACAGGGATATGAAGCTTTCTTT
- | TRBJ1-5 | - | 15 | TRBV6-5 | CASKLEFQGNQPQHF | TGTGCCAGCAAACTCGAATTCCAGGGAAATCAGCCCCAGCATTTT
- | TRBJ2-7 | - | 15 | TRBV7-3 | CASSATPGFRYEQYF | TGTGCCAGCAGCGCGACCCCAGGTTTTCGTTACGAGCAGTACTTC
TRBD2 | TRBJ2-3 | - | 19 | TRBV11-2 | CASSYETGTSGRSTDTQYF | TGTGCCAGCAGCTATGAGACAGGGACTAGCGGGAGAAGTACAGATACGCAGTATTTT
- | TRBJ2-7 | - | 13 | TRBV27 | CASSLSVAYEQYF | TGTGCCAGCAGTTTATCCGTCGCCTACGAGCAGTACTTC